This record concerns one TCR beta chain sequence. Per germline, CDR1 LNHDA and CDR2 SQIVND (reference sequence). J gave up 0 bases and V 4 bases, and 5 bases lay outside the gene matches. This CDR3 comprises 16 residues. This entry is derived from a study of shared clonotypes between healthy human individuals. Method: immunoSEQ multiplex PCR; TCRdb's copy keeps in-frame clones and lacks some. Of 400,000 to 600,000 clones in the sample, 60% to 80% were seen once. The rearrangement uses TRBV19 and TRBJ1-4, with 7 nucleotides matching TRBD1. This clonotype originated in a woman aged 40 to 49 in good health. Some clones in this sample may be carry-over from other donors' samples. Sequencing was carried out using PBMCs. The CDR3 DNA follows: TGTGCCAGTAGTAGACAGGGACTTGCAACTAATGAAAAACTGTTTTTT. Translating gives CASSRQGLATNEKLFF.